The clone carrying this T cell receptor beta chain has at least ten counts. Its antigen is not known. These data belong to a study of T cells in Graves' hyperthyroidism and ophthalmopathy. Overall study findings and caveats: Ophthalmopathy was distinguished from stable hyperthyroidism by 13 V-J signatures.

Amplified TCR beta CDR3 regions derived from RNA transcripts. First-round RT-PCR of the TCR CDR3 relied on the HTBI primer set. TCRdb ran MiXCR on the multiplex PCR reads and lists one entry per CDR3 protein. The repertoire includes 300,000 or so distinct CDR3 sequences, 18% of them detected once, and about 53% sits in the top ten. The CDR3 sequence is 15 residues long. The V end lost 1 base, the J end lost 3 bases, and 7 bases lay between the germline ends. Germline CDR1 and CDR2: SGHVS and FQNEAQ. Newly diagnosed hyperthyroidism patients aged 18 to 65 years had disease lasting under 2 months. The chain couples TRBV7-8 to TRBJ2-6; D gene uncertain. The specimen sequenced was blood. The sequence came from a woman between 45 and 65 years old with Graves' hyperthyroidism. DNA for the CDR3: TGTGCCAGCAGCTTAGTGGGTCTTGGGGCCAACGTCCTGACTTTC. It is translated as CASSLVGLGANVLTF.